Listed below are T cell receptor beta chains from one sample, sequenced in a study of cytotoxic CD8 clonotypes in ibrutinib-treated CLL. Produced via immunoSEQ multiplex PCR; TCRdb's table is partial and in-frame only. The data show 15,000 to 20,000 clones, 64% seen once. The specimen was PBMCs, collected after 12 months of ibrutinib treatment. The receptors derive from a human donor with chronic lymphocytic leukemia. Both conserved end residues are part of each CDR3. Fields, in order: CDR3 DNA, CDR3 protein, V gene, D gene, J gene, clone size. A D gene is named only where the DNA matches it firmly. For some rows the clone size is stated as once, few or many, or as a class when expanded; others skip it.

DNA: TGTGCCAGCAGTTACTCGAGCCTACAGGGAGGCAATCAGCCCCAGCATTTT; CDR3: CASSYSSLQGGNQPQHF; V: TRBV6-7; D: .; J: TRBJ1-5; size: few
DNA: TGTGCCAGCACGGCGATACAGGGGATACAAGAGACCCAGTACTTC; CDR3: CASTAIQGIQETQYF; V: TRBV6-1; D: TRBD1; J: TRBJ2-5; size: .
DNA: TGTGCCAGCAGCCAGGAGGACAGGGCTACAGCTAACTATGGCTACACCTTC; CDR3: CASSQEDRATANYGYTF; V: TRBV5-6; D: TRBD1; J: TRBJ1-2; size: .
DNA: TGTGCCAGCAGCGCCCCGGACAGGGGGCTCCTCCAAGAGACCCAGTACTTC; CDR3: CASSAPDRGLLQETQYF; V: TRBV13; D: TRBD1; J: TRBJ2-5; size: .
DNA: TGTGCCAGCAGTCCGAATGTGGACCCCAATCAGCCCCAGCATTTT; CDR3: CASSPNVDPNQPQHF; V: TRBV28; D: .; J: TRBJ1-5; size: few
DNA: TGTGCCAGCTCACCACCATCCAGGGGATCCTACGAGCAGTACTTC; CDR3: CASSPPSRGSYEQYF; V: TRBV18; D: .; J: TRBJ2-7; size: .
DNA: TGTGCCTGGACCACAGGGCTCTCTGGGGCCAACGTCCTGACTTTC; CDR3: CAWTTGLSGANVLTF; V: TRBV30; D: .; J: TRBJ2-6; size: few
DNA: TGTGCCAGCAGTGTGGCGGGGGATACGCAGTATTTT; CDR3: CASSVAGDTQYF; V: TRBV25-1; D: .; J: TRBJ2-3; size: .
DNA: TGTGCCAGCAGCCCAGACGGGAGACTAGTATATGAGCAGTTCTTC; CDR3: CASSPDGRLVYEQFF; V: TRBV9; D: .; J: TRBJ2-1; size: .
DNA: TGTGCCAGCAGCTTAGGTGGCGGGACTGGGGCCAACGTCCTGACTTTC; CDR3: CASSLGGGTGANVLTF; V: TRBV5-4; D: .; J: TRBJ2-6; size: .
DNA: TGTGCCAGCAGCTTGGAGGTGACAGTATATAGCAATCAGCCCCAGCATTTT; CDR3: CASSLEVTVYSNQPQHF; V: TRBV5-8; D: .; J: TRBJ1-5; size: .
DNA: TGTGCCAGCAGCTTAGGGGGGGCCCCGGACATTCAGTACTTC; CDR3: CASSLGGAPDIQYF; V: TRBV11-2; D: .; J: TRBJ2-4; size: .